This TCR beta chain is from a study of blood T cell repertoires in COVID-19. Overall study: Acute and convalescent COVID-19 samples came from the United States, Italy and Spain. The cDNA or gDNA used as material had been derived from T cells, B-cell-depleted T cells, or PBMCs.

Trimming shortened V by 1 base and J by 5 bases, and 7 bases separated the two germline ends. The length of the CDR3 is 14 residues. Germline CDR1 reads SGHRS; CDR2 reads YFSETQ. In the source study's methods: Reference gene primer amplification in the assay estimated nucleated cell counts. The assay was immunoSEQ multiplex PCR, and TCRdb's table has in-frame clones only and misses some. The V and J calls and clone size are taken from that table; D and trimming were inferred from the DNA. The repertoire holds some 270,000 clones, with approximately 86% as singletons. Seattle cases were enrolled at active infection and followed longitudinally.

The chain carries TRBV5-1 and TRBJ1-6; D not resolved. Source material: peripheral blood. The receptor comes from a human donor with COVID-19, enrolled during active disease. The donor label of this sample is uncertain. This chain's CDR3 is CASSLWQNNSPLHF. In DNA, the CDR3 is TGCGCCAGCAGCTTGTGGCAGAATAATTCACCCCTCCACTTT.